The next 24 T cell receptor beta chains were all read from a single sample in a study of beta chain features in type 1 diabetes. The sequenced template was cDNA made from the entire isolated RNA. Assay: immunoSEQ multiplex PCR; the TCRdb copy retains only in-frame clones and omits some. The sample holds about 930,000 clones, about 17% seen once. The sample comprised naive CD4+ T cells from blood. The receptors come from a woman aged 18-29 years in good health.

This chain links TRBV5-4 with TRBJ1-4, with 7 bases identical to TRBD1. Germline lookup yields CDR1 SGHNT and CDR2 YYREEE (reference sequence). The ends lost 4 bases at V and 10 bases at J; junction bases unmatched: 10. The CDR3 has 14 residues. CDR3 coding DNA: TGTGCCAGCAGCCCTCAGTTGACAGGGCGAAAACTGTTTTTT. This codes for CASSPQLTGRKLFF.

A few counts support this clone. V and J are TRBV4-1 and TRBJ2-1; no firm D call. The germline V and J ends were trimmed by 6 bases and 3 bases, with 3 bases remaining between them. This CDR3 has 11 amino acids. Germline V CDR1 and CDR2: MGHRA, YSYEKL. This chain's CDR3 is CASRGYNEQFF. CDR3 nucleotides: TGCGCCAGCAGGGGCTACAATGAGCAGTTCTTC.

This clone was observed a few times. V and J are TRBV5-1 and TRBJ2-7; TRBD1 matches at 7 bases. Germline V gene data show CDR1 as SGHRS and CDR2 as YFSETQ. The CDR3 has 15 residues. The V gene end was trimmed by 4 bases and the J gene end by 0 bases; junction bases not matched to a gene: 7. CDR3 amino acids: CASSPDRFNSYEQYF. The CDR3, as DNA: TGCGCCAGCAGCCCGGACAGGTTTAACTCCTACGAGCAGTACTTC.

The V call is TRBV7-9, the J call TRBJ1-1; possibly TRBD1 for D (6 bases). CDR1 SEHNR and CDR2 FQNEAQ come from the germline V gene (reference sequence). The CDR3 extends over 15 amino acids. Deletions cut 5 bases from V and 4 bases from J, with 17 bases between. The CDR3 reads CASSNEGRGRTEAFF. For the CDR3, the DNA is TGTGCCAGCAGCAACGAGGGCAGGGGTCGCACTGAAGCTTTCTTT. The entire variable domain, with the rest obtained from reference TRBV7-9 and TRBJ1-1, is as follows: DTGVSQNPRHKITKRGQNVTFRCDPISEHNRLYWYRQTLGQGPEFLTYFQNEAQLEKSRLLSDRFSAERPKGSFSTLEIQRTEQGDSAMYLCASSNEGRGRTEAFFGQGTRLTVV.

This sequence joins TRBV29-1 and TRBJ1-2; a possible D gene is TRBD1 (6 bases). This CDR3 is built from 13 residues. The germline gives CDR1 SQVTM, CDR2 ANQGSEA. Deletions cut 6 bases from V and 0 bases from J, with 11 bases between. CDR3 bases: TGCAGCGTGACGACAGGTACTAACTATGGCTACACCTTC. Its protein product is CSVTTGTNYGYTF. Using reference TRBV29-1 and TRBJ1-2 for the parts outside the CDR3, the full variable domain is SAVISQKPSRDICQRGTSLTIQCQVDSQVTMMFWYRQQPGQSLTLIATANQGSEATYESGFVIDKFPISRPNLTFSTLTVSNMSPEDSSIYLCSVTTGTNYGYTFGSGTRLTVV.

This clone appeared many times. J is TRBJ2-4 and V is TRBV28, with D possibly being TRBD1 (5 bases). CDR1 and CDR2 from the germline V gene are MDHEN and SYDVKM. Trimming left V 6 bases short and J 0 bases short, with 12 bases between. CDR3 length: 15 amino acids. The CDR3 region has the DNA TGTGCCAGCAGGGTCGACAGCTTAGCCAAAAACATTCAGTACTTC. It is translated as CASRVDSLAKNIQYF.

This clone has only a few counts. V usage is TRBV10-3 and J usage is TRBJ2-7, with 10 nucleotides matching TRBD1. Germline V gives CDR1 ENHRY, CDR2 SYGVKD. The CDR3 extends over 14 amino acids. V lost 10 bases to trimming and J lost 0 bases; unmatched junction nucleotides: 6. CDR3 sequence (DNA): TGTGCCAGCCGGACAGGGGGTAGCTCCTACGAGCAGTACTTC. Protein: CASRTGGSSYEQYF.

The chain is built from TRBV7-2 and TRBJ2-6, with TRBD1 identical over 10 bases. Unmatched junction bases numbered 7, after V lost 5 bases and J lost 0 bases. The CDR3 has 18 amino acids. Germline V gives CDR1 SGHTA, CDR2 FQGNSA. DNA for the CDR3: TGTGCCAGCAGCAACACGGGACAGGGGCTCTCTGGGGCCAACGTCCTGACTTTC. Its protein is CASSNTGQGLSGANVLTF. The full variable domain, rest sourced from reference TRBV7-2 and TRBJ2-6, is GAGVSQSPSNKVTEKGKDVELRCDPISGHTALYWYRQSLGQGLEFLIYFQGNSAPDKSGLPSDRFSAERTGGSVSTLTIQRTQQEDSAVYLCASSNTGQGLSGANVLTFGAGSRLTVL.

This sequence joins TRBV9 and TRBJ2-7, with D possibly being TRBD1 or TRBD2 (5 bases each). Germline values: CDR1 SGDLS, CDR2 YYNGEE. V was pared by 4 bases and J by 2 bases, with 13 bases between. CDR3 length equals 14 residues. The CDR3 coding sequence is TGTGCCAGCAGCCCCCGGCAGGGACCCTACGAGCAGTACTTC. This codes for CASSPRQGPYEQYF.

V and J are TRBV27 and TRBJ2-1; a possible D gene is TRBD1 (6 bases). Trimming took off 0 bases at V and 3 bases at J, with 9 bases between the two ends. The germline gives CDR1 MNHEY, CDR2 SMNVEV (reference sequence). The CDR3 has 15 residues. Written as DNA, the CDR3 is TGTGCCAGCAGTTTATCCCGAGGGGGCTACAATGAGCAGTTCTTC. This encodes CASSLSRGGYNEQFF.

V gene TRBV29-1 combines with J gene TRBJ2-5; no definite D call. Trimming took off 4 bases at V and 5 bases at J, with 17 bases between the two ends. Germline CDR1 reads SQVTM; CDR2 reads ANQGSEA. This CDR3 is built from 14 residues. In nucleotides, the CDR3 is TGCAGCGTTGTCCTTAACGTCGGAAGGGAGACCCAGTACTTC. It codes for CSVVLNVGRETQYF.

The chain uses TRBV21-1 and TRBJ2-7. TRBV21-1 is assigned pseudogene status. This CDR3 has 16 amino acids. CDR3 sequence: CASSSGVAGLTYEQYF. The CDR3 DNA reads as TGTGCCAGCAGCTCTGGGGTGGCAGGCTTAACCTACGAGCAGTACTTC.

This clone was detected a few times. The CDR3 DNA sequence: TGTGCCAGCACTCGGGGGGATGAAAAACTGTTTTTT. Protein sequence: CASTRGDEKLFF. The rearrangement joins TRBV28 to TRBJ1-4; D perhaps matches TRBD1 (5 bases). Trimming pared 7 bases from V and 6 bases from J, leaving 9 bases between. The CDR3 consists of 12 residues. CDR1 is MDHEN, CDR2 SYDVKM, per germline.

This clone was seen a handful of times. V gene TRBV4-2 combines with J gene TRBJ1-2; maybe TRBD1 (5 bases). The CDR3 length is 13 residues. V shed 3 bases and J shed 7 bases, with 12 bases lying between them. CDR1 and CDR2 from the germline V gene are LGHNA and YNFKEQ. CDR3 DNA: TGTGCCAGCAGCCAGGGACGAGACTCTGGCTACACCTTC. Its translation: CASSQGRDSGYTF.

The chain's CDR3 is CASSLVGEGYEQYF. CDR3 sequence (DNA): TGTGCCAGCAGCTTAGTGGGGGAGGGCTACGAGCAGTACTTC. The rearrangement links TRBV7-9 to TRBJ2-7; 7 bases match TRBD2. Germline V gives CDR1 SEHNR, CDR2 FQNEAQ (reference sequence). The V gene end was trimmed by 1 base and the J gene end by 3 bases; junction bases not matched to a gene: 3. The CDR3 consists of 14 residues.

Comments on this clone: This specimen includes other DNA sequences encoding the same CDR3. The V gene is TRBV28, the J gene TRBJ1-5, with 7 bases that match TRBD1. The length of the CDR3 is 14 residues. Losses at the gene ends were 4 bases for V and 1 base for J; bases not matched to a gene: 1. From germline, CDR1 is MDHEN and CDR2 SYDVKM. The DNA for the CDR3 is TGTGCCAGCAGTTCAGGGGGGAGCAATCAGCCCCAGCATTTT. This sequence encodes CASSSGGSNQPQHF.

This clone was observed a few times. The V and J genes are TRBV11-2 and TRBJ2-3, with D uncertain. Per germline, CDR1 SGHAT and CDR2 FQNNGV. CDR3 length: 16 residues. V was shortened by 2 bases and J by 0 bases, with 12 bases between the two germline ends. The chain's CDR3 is CASSLTLASSTDTQYF. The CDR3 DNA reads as TGTGCCAGCAGCTTAACACTGGCAAGTAGCACAGATACGCAGTATTTT.

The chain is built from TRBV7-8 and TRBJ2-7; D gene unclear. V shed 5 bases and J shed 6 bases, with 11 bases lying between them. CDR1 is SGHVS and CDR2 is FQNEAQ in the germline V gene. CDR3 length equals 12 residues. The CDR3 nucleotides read TGTGCCAGCAGCCAAGGTTCGGGCGAGCAGTACTTC. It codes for CASSQGSGEQYF.

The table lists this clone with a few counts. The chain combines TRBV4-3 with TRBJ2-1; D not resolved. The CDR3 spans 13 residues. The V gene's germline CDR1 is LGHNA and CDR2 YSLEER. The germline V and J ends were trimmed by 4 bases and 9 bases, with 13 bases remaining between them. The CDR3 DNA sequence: TGCGCCAGCAGCCCAAGAATGGCCGGTGAGCAGTTCTTC. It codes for CASSPRMAGEQFF.

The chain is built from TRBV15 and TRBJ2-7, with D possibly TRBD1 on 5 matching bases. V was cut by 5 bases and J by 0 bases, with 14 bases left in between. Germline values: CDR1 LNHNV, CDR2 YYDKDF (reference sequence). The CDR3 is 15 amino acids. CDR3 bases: TGTGCCACCAGCCCCAGCCGACAGTACTCCTACGAGCAGTACTTC. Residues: CATSPSRQYSYEQYF.

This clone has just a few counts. The CDR3 bases are TGTGCCAGCAGTTTAAAGCAGGCGGGATCCTCCAAAAACATTCAGTACTTC. Protein: CASSLKQAGSSKNIQYF. V and J are TRBV27 and TRBJ2-4; a possible D gene is TRBD2 (6 bases). The CDR3 spans 17 residues. V was cut by 2 bases and J by 2 bases, with 16 bases left in between. The germline V gene encodes CDR1 MNHEY and CDR2 SMNVEV (reference sequence).

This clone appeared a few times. This CDR3 reads CASSLGGTYEQYF. CDR3 coding DNA: TGTGCCAGCAGCTTGGGCGGGACCTACGAGCAGTACTTC. The chain employs TRBV7-3 and TRBJ2-7, with D maybe TRBD2 (6 bases). This CDR3 spans 13 amino acids. The V end lost 3 bases, the J end lost 2 bases, and 8 bases lay between the germline ends. Per germline, CDR1 SGHTA and CDR2 FQGTGA. Based on the CDR3 plus reference TRBV7-3 and TRBJ2-7, the full variable domain is GAGVSQTPSNKVTEKGKYVELRCDPISGHTALYWYRQSLGQGPEFLIYFQGTGAADDSGLPNDRFFAVRPEGSVSTLKIQRTERGDSAVYLCASSLGGTYEQYFGPGTRLTVT.

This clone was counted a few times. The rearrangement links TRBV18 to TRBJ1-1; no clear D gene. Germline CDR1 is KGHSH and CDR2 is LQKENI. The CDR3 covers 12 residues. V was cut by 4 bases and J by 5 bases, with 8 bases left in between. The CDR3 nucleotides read TGTGCCAGCTCACAAGGATTGACTGAAGCTTTCTTT. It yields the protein CASSQGLTEAFF.

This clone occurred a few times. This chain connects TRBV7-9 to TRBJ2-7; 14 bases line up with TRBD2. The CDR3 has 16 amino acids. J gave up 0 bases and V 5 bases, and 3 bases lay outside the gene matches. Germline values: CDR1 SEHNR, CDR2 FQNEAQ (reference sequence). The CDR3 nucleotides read TGTGCCAGCAGCCGAGGGACTAGCGGGAGCTCCTACGAGCAGTACTTC. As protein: CASSRGTSGSSYEQYF.